This TCR beta chain was documented in a study of T cell responses to AZD1222 COVID-19 vaccine. Study-level points and caveats: Vaccine-associated CD4 TCRs ranged over spike, dominating at 160-218 and 743-854. The study sampled repertoires only after the peak T cell response. Mostly white British, mostly female donors; authors suggested clonal diversity may be underestimated.

Here immunoSEQ multiplex PCR was the method, and the copy in TCRdb shows in-frame clones only, minus some. The data show approximately 130,000 clones, with almost 85% seen just once and around 8.3% held by the top ten. Remarks on this clone: What it recognizes is unknown.

Per germline, CDR1 LGHDT and CDR2 YNNKEL (reference sequence). Trimming cost V 0 bases and J 1 base, with 18 bases left between them. There are 18 residues in the CDR3. The chain links TRBV3-1 (or the pseudogene TRBV3-2) to TRBJ1-1; D possibly corresponds to TRBD1 (6 bases). The sequence came from an adult who received the MenACWY meningococcal vaccine as a control. Here the sequenced sample was peripheral blood, taken 28 days after the second dose of the MenACWY control vaccine. The CDR3 nucleotides read TGTGCCAGCAGCCAAGATTGGCGTGCGGGGGCAGCGAACACTGAAGCTTTCTTT. It translates to CASSQDWRAGAANTEAFF.